The clone carrying this T cell receptor beta chain was observed a handful of times. Its antigen is undetermined. V shed 4 bases and J 6 bases; nucleotides not matched to a gene: 12. Per the germline V gene, CDR1 is MDHEN and CDR2 is SYDVKM. The CDR3 contains 16 residues. The data derive from a study of blood T cells in healthy people across ages. Isolated per sample were at least 7 million PBMCs. Study-wide results and caveats: Donors of long life had a larger count of naive CD4+ cells and greater diversity than aged donors. A roughly linear age-dependent decrease characterized TCR beta diversity per million T cells.

Sample-barcoded 5' priming and a J-beta primer mix drove a second PCR of about 6 to 12 cycles. Each CDR3 protein gets one entry after TCRdb re-called the 5' RACE reads with MiXCR. The data contain about 1.6 million distinct CDR3 sequences, about 31% of them seen just once; the ten biggest clones take up approximately 11%. The genes are TRBV28 and TRBJ2-1; 7 bases match TRBD2. The TCR comes from a woman aged 30 to 39 in good health. Sequenced: blood. DNA of the CDR3: TGTGCCAGCAGTTCCCGAGCGGGGAGGGGCTTCAATGAGCAGTTCTTC. Its translation is CASSSRAGRGFNEQFF.